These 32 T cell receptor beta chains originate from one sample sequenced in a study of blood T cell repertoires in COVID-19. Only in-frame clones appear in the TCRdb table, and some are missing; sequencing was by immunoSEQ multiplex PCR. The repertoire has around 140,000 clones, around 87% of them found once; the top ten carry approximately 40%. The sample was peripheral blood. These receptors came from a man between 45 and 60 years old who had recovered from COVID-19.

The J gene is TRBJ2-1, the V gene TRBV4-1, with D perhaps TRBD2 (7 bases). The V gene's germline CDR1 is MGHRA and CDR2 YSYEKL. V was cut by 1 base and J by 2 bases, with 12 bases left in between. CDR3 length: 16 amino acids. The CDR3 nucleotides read TGCGCCAGCAGCCAAGGAACGGGGGGCCCCTACAATGAGCAGTTCTTC. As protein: CASSQGTGGPYNEQFF.

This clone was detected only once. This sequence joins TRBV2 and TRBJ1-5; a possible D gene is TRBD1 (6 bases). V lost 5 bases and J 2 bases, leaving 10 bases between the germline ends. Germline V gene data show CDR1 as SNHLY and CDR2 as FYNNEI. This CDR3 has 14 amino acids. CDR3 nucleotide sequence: TGTGCCAGCAGTACAGGGTTAGGCAATCAGCCCCAGCATTTT. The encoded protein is CASSTGLGNQPQHF.

CDR3 bases: TGTGCCAGCAGCCTCCGGGGGGGCTCAGCGGGGGTGAGATATGGCTACACCTTC. As protein: CASSLRGGSAGVRYGYTF. The rearrangement uses TRBV7-2 and TRBJ1-2; D might be TRBD1 (6 bases). V lost 5 bases to trimming and J lost 5 bases, with 27 bases between them. The CDR3 loop spans 18 amino acids. Germline V CDR1 and CDR2: SGHTA, FQGNSA. Full variable domain (outside the CDR3, taken from reference TRBV7-2 and TRBJ1-2): GAGVSQSPSNKVTEKGKDVELRCDPISGHTALYWYRQSLGQGLEFLIYFQGNSAPDKSGLPSDRFSAERTGGSVSTLTIQRTQQEDSAVYLCASSLRGGSAGVRYGYTFGSGTRLTVV.

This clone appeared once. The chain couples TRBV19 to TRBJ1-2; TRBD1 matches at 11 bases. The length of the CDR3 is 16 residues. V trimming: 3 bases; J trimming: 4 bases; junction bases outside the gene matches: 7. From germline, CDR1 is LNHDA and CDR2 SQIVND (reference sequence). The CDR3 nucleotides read TGTGCCAGTAGTATCCGGACAGGGGGCTACGGCTATGGCTACACCTTC. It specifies CASSIRTGGYGYGYTF.

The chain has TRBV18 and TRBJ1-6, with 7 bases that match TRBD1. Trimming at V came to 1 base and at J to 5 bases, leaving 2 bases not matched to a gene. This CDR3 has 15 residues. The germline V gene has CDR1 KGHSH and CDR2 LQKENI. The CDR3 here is CASSPRQGNNSPLHF. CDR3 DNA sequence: TGTGCCAGCTCACCACGACAGGGAAATAATTCACCCCTCCACTTT. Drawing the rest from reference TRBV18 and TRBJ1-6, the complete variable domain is NAGVMQNPRHLVRRRGQEARLRCSPMKGHSHVYWYRQLPEEGLKFMVYLQKENIIDESGMPKERFSAEFPKEGPSILRIQQVVRGDSAAYFCASSPRQGNNSPLHFGNGTRLTVT.

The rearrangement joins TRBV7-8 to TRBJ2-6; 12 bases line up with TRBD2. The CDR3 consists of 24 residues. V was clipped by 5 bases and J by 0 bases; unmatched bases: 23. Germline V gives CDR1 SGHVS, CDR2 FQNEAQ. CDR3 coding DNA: TGTGCCAGCAGCCTTTACGAAGATGTGAGACTAGCGGGGGAAACCTTCTCTGGGGCCAACGTCCTGACTTTC. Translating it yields CASSLYEDVRLAGETFSGANVLTF.

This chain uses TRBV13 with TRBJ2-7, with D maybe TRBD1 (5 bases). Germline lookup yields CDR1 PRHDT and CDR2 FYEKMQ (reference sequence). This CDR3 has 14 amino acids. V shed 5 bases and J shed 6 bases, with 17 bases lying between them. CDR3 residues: CASSPLDGAFEQYF. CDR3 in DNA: TGTGCCAGCAGCCCTCTCGATGGGGCATTCGAGCAGTACTTC.

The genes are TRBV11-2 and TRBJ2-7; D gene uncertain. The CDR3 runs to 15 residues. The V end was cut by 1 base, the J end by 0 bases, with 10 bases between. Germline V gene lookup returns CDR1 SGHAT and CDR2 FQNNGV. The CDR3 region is CASSLVTLNSYEQYF. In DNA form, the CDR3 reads TGTGCCAGCAGCTTAGTGACACTCAACTCCTACGAGCAGTACTTC. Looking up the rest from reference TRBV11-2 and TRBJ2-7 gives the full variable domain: EAGVAQSPRYKIIEKRQSVAFWCNPISGHATLYWYQQILGQGPKLLIQFQNNGVVDDSQLPKDRFSAERLKGVDSTLKIQPAKLEDSAVYLCASSLVTLNSYEQYFGPGTRLTVT.

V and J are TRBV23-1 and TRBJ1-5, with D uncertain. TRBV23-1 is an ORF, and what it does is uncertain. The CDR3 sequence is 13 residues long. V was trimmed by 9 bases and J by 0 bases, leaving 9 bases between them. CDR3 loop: CASQSHSNQPQHF. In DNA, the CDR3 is TGCGCCAGTCAAAGCCATAGCAATCAGCCCCAGCATTTT.

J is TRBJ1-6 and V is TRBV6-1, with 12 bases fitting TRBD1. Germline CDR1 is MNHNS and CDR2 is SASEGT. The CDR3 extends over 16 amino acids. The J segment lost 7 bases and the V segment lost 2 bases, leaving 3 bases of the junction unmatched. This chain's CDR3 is CASSERDRGRNSPLHF. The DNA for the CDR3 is TGTGCCAGCAGTGAACGGGACAGGGGGCGAAATTCACCCCTCCACTTT.

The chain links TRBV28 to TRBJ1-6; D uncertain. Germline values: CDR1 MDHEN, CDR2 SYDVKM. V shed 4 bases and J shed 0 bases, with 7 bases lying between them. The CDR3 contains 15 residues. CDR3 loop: CASSYRSSYNSPLHF. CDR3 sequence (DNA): TGTGCCAGCAGTTACCGGAGCTCCTATAATTCACCCCTCCACTTT. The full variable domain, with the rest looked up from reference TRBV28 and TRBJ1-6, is DVKVTQSSRYLVKRTGEKVFLECVQDMDHENMFWYRQDPGLGLRLIYFSYDVKMKEKGDIPEGYSVSREKKERFSLILESASTNQTSMYLCASSYRSSYNSPLHFGNGTRLTVT.

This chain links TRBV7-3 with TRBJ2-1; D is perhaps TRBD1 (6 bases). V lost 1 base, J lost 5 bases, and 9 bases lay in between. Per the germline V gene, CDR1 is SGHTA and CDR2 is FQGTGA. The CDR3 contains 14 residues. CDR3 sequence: CASSLMNRDNEQFF. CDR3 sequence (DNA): TGTGCCAGCAGCTTAATGAACAGGGACAATGAGCAGTTCTTC.

The CDR3 region is CASSQESGGNPPGQFF. CDR3 sequence (DNA): TGCGCCAGCAGTCAAGAGAGCGGGGGGAATCCCCCCGGGCAGTTCTTC. The rearrangement links TRBV23-1 to TRBJ2-1; 9 nucleotides align to TRBD2. TRBV23-1 is assigned to the ORF class and has an uncertain function. The CDR3 totals 16 residues. V lost 2 bases and J lost 12; bases outside the gene matches: 14.

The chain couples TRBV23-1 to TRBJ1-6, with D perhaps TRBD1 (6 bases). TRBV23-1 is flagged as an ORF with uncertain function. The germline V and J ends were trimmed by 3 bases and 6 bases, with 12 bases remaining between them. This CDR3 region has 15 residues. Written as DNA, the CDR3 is TGCGCCAGCAGTCATCGGGGGGGCGGTAATTCACCCCTCCACTTT. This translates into CASSHRGGGNSPLHF.

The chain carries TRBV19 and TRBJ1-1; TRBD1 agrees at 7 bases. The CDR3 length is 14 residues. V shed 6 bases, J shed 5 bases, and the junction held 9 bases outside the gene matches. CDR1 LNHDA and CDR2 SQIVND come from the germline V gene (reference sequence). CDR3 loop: CASSLNRGVTEAFF. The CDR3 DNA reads TGTGCCAGTAGCCTTAACAGGGGTGTGACTGAAGCTTTCTTT. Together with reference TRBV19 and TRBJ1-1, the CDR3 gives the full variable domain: DGGITQSPKYLFRKEGQNVTLSCEQNLNHDAMYWYRQDPGQGLRLIYYSQIVNDFQKGDIAEGYSVSREKKESFPLTVTSAQKNPTAFYLCASSLNRGVTEAFFGQGTRLTVV.

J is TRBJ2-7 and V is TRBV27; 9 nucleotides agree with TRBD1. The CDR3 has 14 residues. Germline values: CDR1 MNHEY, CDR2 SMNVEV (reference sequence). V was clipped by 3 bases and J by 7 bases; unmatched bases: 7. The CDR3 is CASSLADRGGEQYF. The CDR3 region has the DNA TGTGCCAGCAGTTTGGCGGACAGGGGAGGTGAGCAGTACTTC.

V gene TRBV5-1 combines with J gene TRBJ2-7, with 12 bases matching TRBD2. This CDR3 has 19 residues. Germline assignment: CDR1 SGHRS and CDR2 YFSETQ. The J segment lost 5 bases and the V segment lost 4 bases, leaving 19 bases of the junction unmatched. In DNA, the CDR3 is TGCGCCAGCAGCCCTAACGGAAACCTAGCGGGGGGGCTAGTACACGAGCAGTACTTC. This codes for CASSPNGNLAGGLVHEQYF.

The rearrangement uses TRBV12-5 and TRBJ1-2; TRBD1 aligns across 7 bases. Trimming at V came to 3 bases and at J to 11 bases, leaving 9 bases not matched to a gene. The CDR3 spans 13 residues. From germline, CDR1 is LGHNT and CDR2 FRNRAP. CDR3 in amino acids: CASGFDRVGSYTF. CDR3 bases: TGTGCTAGTGGTTTTGACAGGGTCGGGAGTTACACCTTC.

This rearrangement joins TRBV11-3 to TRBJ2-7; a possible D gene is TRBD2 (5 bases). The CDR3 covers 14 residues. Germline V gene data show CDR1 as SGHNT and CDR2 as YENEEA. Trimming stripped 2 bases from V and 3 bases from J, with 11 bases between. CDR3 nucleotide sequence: TGTGCCAGCAGCTTACGGACTTCCTACTACGAGCAGTACTTC. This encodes CASSLRTSYYEQYF.

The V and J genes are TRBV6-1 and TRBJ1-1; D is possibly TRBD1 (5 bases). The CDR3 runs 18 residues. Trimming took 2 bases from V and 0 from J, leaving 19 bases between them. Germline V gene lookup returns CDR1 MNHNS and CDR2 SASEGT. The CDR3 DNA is TGTGCCAGCAGTGAACCCCAGGGAAGAAGACAGCTGAACACTGAAGCTTTCTTT. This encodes CASSEPQGRRQLNTEAFF.

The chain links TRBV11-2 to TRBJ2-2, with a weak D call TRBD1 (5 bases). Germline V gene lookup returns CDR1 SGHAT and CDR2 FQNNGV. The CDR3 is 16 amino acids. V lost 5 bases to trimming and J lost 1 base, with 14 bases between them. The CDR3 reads CASSNYRSLNTGELFF. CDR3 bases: TGTGCCAGCAGCAACTACAGGAGTCTGAACACCGGGGAGCTGTTTTTT.

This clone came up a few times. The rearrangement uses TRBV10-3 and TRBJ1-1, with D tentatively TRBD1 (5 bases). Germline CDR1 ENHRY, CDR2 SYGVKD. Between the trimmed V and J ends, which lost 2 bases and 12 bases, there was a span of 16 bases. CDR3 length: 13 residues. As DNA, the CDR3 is TGTGCCATCAGTGAGGGCTCACAGGCAGGAACTTTCTTT. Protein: CAISEGSQAGTFF.

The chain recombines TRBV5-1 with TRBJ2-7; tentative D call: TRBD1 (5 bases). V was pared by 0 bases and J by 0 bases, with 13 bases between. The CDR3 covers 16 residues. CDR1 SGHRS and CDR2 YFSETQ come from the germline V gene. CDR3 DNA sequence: TGCGCCAGCAGCTTGGGACAGCGAACTTACTCCTACGAGCAGTACTTC. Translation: CASSLGQRTYSYEQYF.

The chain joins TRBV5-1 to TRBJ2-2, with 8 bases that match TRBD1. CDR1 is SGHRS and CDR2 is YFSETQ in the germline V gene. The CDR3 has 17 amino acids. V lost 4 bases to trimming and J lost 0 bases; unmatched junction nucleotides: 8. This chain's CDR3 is CASSKGTGLTNTGELFF. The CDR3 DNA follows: TGCGCCAGCAGCAAAGGGACAGGACTAACGAACACCGGGGAGCTGTTTTTT.

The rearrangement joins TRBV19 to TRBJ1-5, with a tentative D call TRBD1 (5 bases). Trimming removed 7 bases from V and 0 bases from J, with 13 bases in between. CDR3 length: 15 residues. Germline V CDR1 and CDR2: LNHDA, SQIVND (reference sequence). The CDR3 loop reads CASTITGYSNQPQHF. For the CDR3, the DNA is TGTGCCAGTACCATCACAGGTTATAGCAATCAGCCCCAGCATTTT.

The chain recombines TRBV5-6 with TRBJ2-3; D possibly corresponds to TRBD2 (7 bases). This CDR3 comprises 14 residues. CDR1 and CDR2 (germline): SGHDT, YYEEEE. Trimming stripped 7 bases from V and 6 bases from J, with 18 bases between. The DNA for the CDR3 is TGTGCCAGCTTCGGGGCCGGGGGGCCCGATACGCAGTATTTT. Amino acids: CASFGAGGPDTQYF.

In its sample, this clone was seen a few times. CDR3 residues: CASSQQVDTEAFF. The DNA for the CDR3 is TGTGCCAGCAGCCAACAGGTAGACACTGAAGCTTTCTTT. This chain joins TRBV11-3 and TRBJ1-1, with TRBD1 as a possible D gene (5 bases). With 5 bases removed from V and 3 bases from J, the gap between germline ends came to 10 bases. Germline V gene lookup returns CDR1 SGHNT and CDR2 YENEEA. This CDR3 comprises 13 residues.

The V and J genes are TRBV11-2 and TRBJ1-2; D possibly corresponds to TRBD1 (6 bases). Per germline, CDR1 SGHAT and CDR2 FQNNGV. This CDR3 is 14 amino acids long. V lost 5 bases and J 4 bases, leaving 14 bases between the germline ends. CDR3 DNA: TGTGCCAGCAGCGAACAGGGTGGGAGCTATGGCTACACCTTC. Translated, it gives CASSEQGGSYGYTF.

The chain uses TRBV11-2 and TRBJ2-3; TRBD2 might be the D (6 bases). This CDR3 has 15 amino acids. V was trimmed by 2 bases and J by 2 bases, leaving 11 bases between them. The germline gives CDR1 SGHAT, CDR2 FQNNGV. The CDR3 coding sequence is TGTGCCAGCAGCTTACAGGGACTTAACACAGATACGCAGTATTTT. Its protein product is CASSLQGLNTDTQYF.

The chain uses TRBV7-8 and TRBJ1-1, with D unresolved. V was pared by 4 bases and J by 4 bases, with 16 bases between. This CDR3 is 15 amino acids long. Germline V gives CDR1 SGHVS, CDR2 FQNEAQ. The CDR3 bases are TGTGCCAGCAGCTGGAAACCTTCCGGGTTCACTGAAGCTTTCTTT. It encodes CASSWKPSGFTEAFF.

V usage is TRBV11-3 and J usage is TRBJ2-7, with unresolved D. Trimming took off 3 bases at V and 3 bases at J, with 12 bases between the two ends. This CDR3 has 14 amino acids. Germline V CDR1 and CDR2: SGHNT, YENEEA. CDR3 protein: CASSFTAGLYEQYF. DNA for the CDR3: TGTGCCAGCAGCTTCACGGCAGGCCTCTACGAGCAGTACTTC. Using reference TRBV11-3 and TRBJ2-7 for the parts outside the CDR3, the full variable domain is EAGVVQSPRYKIIEKKQPVAFWCNPISGHNTLYWYLQNLGQGPELLIRYENEEAVDDSQLPKDRFSAERLKGVDSTLKIQPAELGDSAVYLCASSFTAGLYEQYFGPGTRLTVT.

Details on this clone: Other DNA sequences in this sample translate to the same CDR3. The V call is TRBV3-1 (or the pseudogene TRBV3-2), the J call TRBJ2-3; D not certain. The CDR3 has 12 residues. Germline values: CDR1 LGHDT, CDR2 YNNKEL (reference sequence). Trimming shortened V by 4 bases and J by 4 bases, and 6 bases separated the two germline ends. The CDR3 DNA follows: TGTGCCAGCAGCCGCTCGGCAGATACGCAGTATTTT. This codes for CASSRSADTQYF.